The next 9 T cell receptor beta chains were all read from a single sample in a study of identical twins. TCRdb ran MiXCR on the 5' RACE reads and lists one entry per CDR3 protein. The sample carries a few hundred thousand distinct CDR3 sequences, approximately 17% recorded once. The sequencing input was naive T cells sorted from blood. Receptor source: a man aged 45-60 years in good health.

This clonotype was seen ten or more times. V is TRBV4-3 and J is TRBJ1-3; D is perhaps TRBD1 (5 bases). Germline assignment: CDR1 LGHNA and CDR2 YSLEER. Trimming took 5 bases from V and 1 from J, leaving 12 bases between them. The CDR3 has 15 amino acids. In DNA form, the CDR3 reads TGCGCCAGCAGCACCGTCCCAGGGTCTGGAAACACCATATATTTT. Protein: CASSTVPGSGNTIYF.

The chain links TRBV6-5 to TRBJ1-5; no definite D call. Germline loops: CDR1 MNHEY, CDR2 SVGAGI. The CDR3 loop spans 13 amino acids. V dropped 2 bases and J dropped 1 base, with 3 bases sitting between them. This CDR3 is CASSYDSNQPQHF. CDR3 nucleotides: TGTGCCAGCAGTTACGACAGCAATCAGCCCCAGCATTTT.

Notes on this clonotype: A read error may account for a junction end that differs from germline. The rearrangement links TRBV6-5 to TRBJ2-1, with 7 bases fitting TRBD2. Germline V gene lookup returns CDR1 MNHEY and CDR2 SVGAGI. This CDR3 spans 14 amino acids. The CDR3 is CASSYGLGYTEQFF. CDR3 nucleotide sequence: TGTGCCAGCAGTTATGGACTAGGTTACACTGAGCAGTTCTTC.

The chain employs TRBV21-1 and TRBJ2-7; the table calls TRBD2, which could not be checked here. TRBV21-1 is marked as a pseudogene. The CDR3 is 12 amino acids. The chain's CDR3 is CANTGLLREQYF. CDR3 nucleotide sequence: TGTGCCAACACGGGACTCCTGAGGGAGCAGTACTTC.

This clonotype showed up many times. Here the CDR3 reads CASSPVGGGTYEQYF. The CDR3 region has the DNA TGTGCCAGCAGCCCAGTCGGGGGCGGAACCTACGAGCAGTACTTC. The gene calls are TRBV7-2 and TRBJ2-7, with D possibly being TRBD1 or TRBD2 (6 bases each). The CDR3 extends over 15 amino acids. V was clipped by 5 bases and J by 2 bases, with 16 bases between them. The V gene's germline CDR1 is SGHTA and CDR2 FQGNSA.

The rearrangement uses TRBV28 and TRBJ1-6; weak D call: TRBD1 (5 bases). Germline V lookup: CDR1 MDHEN, CDR2 SYDVKM. CDR3 size: 14 residues. Deletions cut 4 bases from V and 3 bases from J, with 7 bases between. The CDR3 loop is CASSSGYYNSPLHF. CDR3 bases: TGTGCCAGCAGTTCAGGGTACTATAATTCACCCCTCCACTTT. Combining the CDR3 with reference TRBV28 and TRBJ1-6 gives the whole variable domain DVKVTQSSRYLVKRTGEKVFLECVQDMDHENMFWYRQDPGLGLRLIYFSYDVKMKEKGDIPEGYSVSREKKERFSLILESASTNQTSMYLCASSSGYYNSPLHFGNGTRLTVT.

This chain links TRBV2 with TRBJ2-1; 8 bases line up with TRBD2. Germline-derived CDR1 and CDR2 are SNHLY and FYNNEI. This CDR3 has 14 residues. J lost 8 bases, V lost 6 bases, and 9 bases had no gene match. CDR3: CASSPGLALHEQFF. DNA for the CDR3: TGTGCCAGCAGCCCTGGACTAGCCCTCCATGAGCAGTTCTTC.

This clonotype was detected many times. The chain couples TRBV20-1 to TRBJ1-1, with a tentative D call TRBD1 (6 bases). Trimming stripped 3 bases from V and 5 bases from J, with 10 bases between. The CDR3 has 12 residues. Looked up from germline, CDR1 is DFQATT and CDR2 is SNEGSKA (reference sequence). The CDR3 is CSASSQGTEAFF. CDR3 DNA: TGCAGTGCTAGCTCTCAGGGGACTGAAGCTTTCTTT.

The rearrangement joins TRBV5-1 to TRBJ2-3, with 9 bases that match TRBD2. This CDR3 has 16 residues. The junction had 5 bases not matched to a gene; V was cut back by 1 base and J by 2 bases. The V gene's germline CDR1 is SGHRS and CDR2 YFSETQ. Here the CDR3 reads CASSLLAGALTDTQYF. In nucleotides, the CDR3 is TGCGCCAGCAGCTTGTTAGCGGGAGCGCTCACAGATACGCAGTATTTT.